This TCR beta chain was captured by sequencing in a study of blood T cell repertoires in COVID-19 (dated by TCRdb to 2020 to 2022). Describing the broader study: Samples covering the acute and convalescent phases of COVID-19 were provided by collaborators in the United States, Italy and Spain. The prospective study material was composed of cDNA or gDNA derived from T cells, B-cell-depleted T cells, or PBMCs. Deeply sampled blood TCRbeta repertoires from subjects exposed to, actively infected with, or recovered from COVID-19 were included in the dataset. The repertoires were released in a freely available public database intended as a resource for research on the immune response to SARS-CoV-2. The samples were drawn from the first 160 participants of the ongoing ImmuneRACE study and from 1,254 subjects provided by 6 global collaborators. The sample metadata nearly always contained a de-identified subject ID, COVID-19 status, age in years and sex. Where available, HLA class I and class II types were taken from metadata supplied by the sample provider and were not determined by assay-based typing.

Collaborating institutions collected whole blood in K2EDTA tubes following their own protocols. For TCRbeta analysis, collaborators shipped samples in one of three forms: frozen whole blood, isolated PBMCs, or DNA extracted from either of those sample types. TCRbeta CDR3 regions were amplified from genomic DNA using the immunoSEQ Assay, a bias-controlled multiplex PCR. In the paper's pipeline: The number of nucleated cells in each sample was estimated from the amplification of reference gene primers within the assay. To quantify the absolute abundance of each unique TCRbeta CDR3 rearrangement, sequence reads were collapsed and filtered. For each sample, productive Simpson clonality was calculated as the square root of Simpson's diversity index over productive rearrangements. What TCRdb holds here is the immuneACCESS table cut down to in-frame rearrangements. Part of the clones is not present; checked against another copy, under half of the missing clones reflect an unresolved V gene, and the others are unexplained. V, J and clone size reflect that table, while D and trimming were determined from the DNA. The sample table shows 100,000 to 130,000 clones, and around four fifths are seen once. The ten biggest clones cover roughly 4% of the sample.

About this clone: Its antigen is not yet known. There are no base qualities to consult, and no much larger clone falls within one base.

The paper's findings and limits, for the study overall: The amount of clinical and demographic metadata varied by source and participant and was provided uncurated.

The sequenced material came from peripheral blood. This TCR was recovered from a man in his 70s with acute or convalescent COVID-19.

The sequence in DNA is TGTGCCACCAGCAGAGATCTTCGTAACACCATATATTTT. The resulting protein is CATSRDLRNTIYF. The V and J segments used are TRBV15 and TRBJ1-3; a confident D gene designation cannot be given. CDR1 LNHNV and CDR2 YYDKDF are derived from the germline V gene (reference sequence). Between the V and J ends, shortened by 0 bases and 7 bases respectively, the junction contains 7 bases. From cysteine to phenylalanine, the CDR3 is 13 amino acids long. The sequence is cut down to CDR3 DNA, 39 bases in frame from base 1.